This T cell receptor beta chain was documented in a study of cytotoxic CD8 clonotypes in ibrutinib-treated CLL. Across the study: Partial response occurred in 24 patients and complete response in 2; at median about 70 months, around 14 remained remitted and approximately twelve progressed.

The CDR3 runs to 17 residues. Trimming took 0 bases from V and 3 from J, leaving 15 bases between them. Looked up from germline, CDR1 is MNHNS and CDR2 is SASEGT. TCRdb's table, derived via immunoSEQ multiplex PCR, lists solely in-frame clones and lacks some. The sample has 150,000 or so clones; about 79% are singletons. This sample comprised PBMCs, obtained after 12 months of ibrutinib treatment. This clonotype was sampled from a human donor with chronic lymphocytic leukemia. The rearrangement links TRBV6-1 to TRBJ2-1, with D perhaps TRBD1 (5 bases). The chain's CDR3 is CASSEALVAGRYNEQFF. The DNA for the CDR3 is TGTGCCAGCAGTGAAGCGCTTGTGGCAGGGCGCTACAATGAGCAGTTCTTC.